The 20 T cell receptor beta chains below all came from one sample that was sequenced in a study of T cell clonality in common variable immunodeficiency. TCRdb keeps only in-frame clones here, not all; method: immunoSEQ multiplex PCR. This record lists tens of thousands of clones, none seen once only, and the top ten clones contain 0.8%. Sequenced: peripheral blood mononuclear cells. The receptors shown here come from a person between 18 and 75 years old in good health.

There are many counts of this clone. The read finishes 3 residues shy of the CDR3 end, and the germline J gene is used to complete it. The chain carries TRBV2 and TRBJ1-1, with 11 bases that match TRBD1. CDR1 SNHLY and CDR2 FYNNEI come from the germline V gene. CDR3 length: 13 amino acids. The CDR3 sequence is CASRTGTGGKAFF. The covered CDR3 bases are TGTGCCAGCAGAACAGGGACAGGGGGGAAA.

This clone was detected many times. The read falls 3 residues short of the CDR3 end, and the missing part is taken from the germline J gene. The chain combines TRBV6-4 with TRBJ2-7; 10 bases line up with TRBD1. Germline lookup yields CDR1 MRHNA and CDR2 SNTAGT. This CDR3 contains 13 residues. The V segment lost 8 bases and the J segment 4 bases; nucleotides outside the gene matches: 5. Here the CDR3 reads CASSRDRGYEQYF. The part of the CDR3 DNA that was read is TGTGCCAGCTCCAGGGACAGGGGTTACGAG.

This clone was picked up many times. The observed sequence ends 3 residues before the CDR3 terminus, with the missing tail filled in from the germline J gene. This chain connects TRBV20-1 to TRBJ2-3, with 7 positions matching TRBD2. The junction had 17 bases not matched to a gene; V was cut back by 6 bases and J by 2 bases. The CDR3 contains 17 residues. Germline-derived CDR1 and CDR2 are DFQATT and SNEGSKA (reference sequence). The CDR3 sequence is CSASSPLAEVTTDTQYF. CDR3 DNA (partial): TGCAGTGCCAGCTCCCCCCTAGCGGAGGTAACCACAGATACG.

This clone was picked up many times. The CDR3 extends 3 residues past the end of the read, so its final part is completed from the germline J gene. V and J are TRBV6-4 and TRBJ2-3; D is uncertain. CDR1 is MRHNA, CDR2 SNTAGT, per germline. The CDR3 is 14 amino acids. The V end lost 2 bases, the J end lost 1 base, and 7 bases lay between the germline ends. The CDR3 sequence is CASSDAAGTDTQYF. CDR3 bases read: TGTGCCAGCAGTGACGCGGCGGGCACAGATACG.

On this clone itself: Sequencing ends 3 residues short of the CDR3 end; the germline J gene provides the rest. This chain connects TRBV7-6 to TRBJ2-7, with 8 bases aligning to TRBD2. CDR3 length equals 13 residues. Trimming removed 3 bases from V and 6 bases from J; junction bases left unmatched: 4. Germline-derived CDR1 and CDR2 are SGHVS and FNYEAQ. CDR3 protein: CASSFSGGTEQYF. The covered CDR3 bases are TGTGCCAGCAGCTTTTCGGGGGGGACCGAG.

This clone appeared many times. The sequenced fragment ends 3 residues before the CDR3 boundary, so the rest is inferred from the germline J gene. The chain links TRBV6-2 or TRBV6-3 to TRBJ2-7, with 8 bases aligning to TRBD2. The CDR3 extends over 16 amino acids. Per germline, CDR1 MNHEY and CDR2 SVGEGT. Trimming cost V 5 bases and J 4 bases; bases outside gene matches: 13. The CDR3 reads CASSPAGAGVGYEQYF. CDR3 bases read: TGTGCCAGCAGTCCCGCTGGAGCGGGAGTGGGTTACGAG.

This clone was observed at least ten times. The CDR3 goes on 3 residues after the read ends, and that part is filled in from the germline J gene. Other DNA sequences in the sample encode the same CDR3. The rearrangement uses TRBV19 and TRBJ2-3, with 9 bases fitting TRBD2. This CDR3 is 17 amino acids long. Trimming at V came to 3 bases and at J to 3 bases, leaving 10 bases not matched to a gene. In germline, CDR1 is LNHDA, CDR2 SQIVND (reference sequence). The CDR3 loop is CASSIRVSGRITDTQYF. CDR3 bases read: TGTGCCAGTAGTATCCGTGTTAGCGGGAGAATAACAGATACG.

This clone was detected ten times or more. The read comes to an end 3 residues before the CDR3 does, leaving the germline J gene to fill in the end. The chain employs TRBV12-5 and TRBJ2-5; possible D gene TRBD2, 6 bases. In germline, CDR1 is LGHNT, CDR2 FRNRAP. The V and J ends lost 4 bases and 5 bases respectively, with 17 bases between them. This CDR3 is 15 amino acids long. CDR3 DNA, as far as it was read: TGTGCTAGTGGTTCATTCGCGGGATGGGAGGAGACC. This sequence encodes CASGSFAGWEET. The CDR3 as a whole reads CASGSFAGWEETQYF.

Ten or more counts support this clone. The observed sequence ends 3 residues before the CDR3 terminus, with the missing tail filled in from the germline J gene. The chain couples TRBV6-2 or TRBV6-3 to TRBJ1-2; 7 nucleotides agree with TRBD1. V trimming: 5 bases; J trimming: 5 bases; junction bases outside the gene matches: 2. This CDR3 is built from 12 residues. Looked up from germline, CDR1 is MNHEY and CDR2 is SVGEGT. This CDR3 is CASSMTGYGYTF. The DNA read from the CDR3 is TGTGCCAGCAGTATGACAGGGTATGGC.

This clone was picked up many times. The read gets to within 3 residues of the CDR3 end, and the germline J gene fills in the rest. Other DNA variants within this sample encode the same CDR3. The V call is TRBV5-4, the J call TRBJ2-1; D unclear. Trimming took 5 bases from V and 6 from J, leaving 12 bases between them. Germline lookup yields CDR1 SGHNT and CDR2 YYREEE (reference sequence). The CDR3 covers 13 residues. CDR3 DNA, as far as it was read: TGTGCCAGCAGAGAATCTTCGGGCAATGAG. This translates into CASRESSGNE. The CDR3 in full is CASRESSGNEQFF.

This clone was counted many times. Sequencing ends 3 residues short of the CDR3 end; the germline J gene provides the rest. The chain carries TRBV4-1 and TRBJ1-4, with 9 bases aligning to TRBD1. Germline V gene data show CDR1 as MGHRA and CDR2 as YSYEKL. The CDR3 loop spans 15 amino acids. J was trimmed by 6 bases and V by 0 bases; bases with no gene match: 2. CDR3 region: CASSQEQGAHEKLFF. The sequenced part of the CDR3 DNA is TGCGCCAGCAGCCAAGAACAGGGGGCGCATGAAAAA.

In the case of this clone: Sequencing ends 3 residues short of the CDR3 end; the germline J gene provides the rest. The rearrangement uses TRBV7-6 and TRBJ1-1; D uncertain. The V end lost 4 bases, the J end lost 6 bases, and 18 bases lay between the germline ends. This CDR3 has 15 amino acids. Germline lookup yields CDR1 SGHVS and CDR2 FNYEAQ. The CDR3 spells CASSSRVELGPEAFF. CDR3 DNA, as far as it was read: TGTGCCAGCAGCTCGCGGGTCGAGTTGGGCCCTGAA.

Many counts were recorded for this clone. The sequenced fragment ends 3 residues before the CDR3 boundary, so the rest is inferred from the germline J gene. The same CDR3 arises from other DNA sequences in this sample as well. This chain joins TRBV7-3 and TRBJ2-2, with TRBD2 matching over 11 bases. The germline gives CDR1 SGHTA, CDR2 FQGTGA. This CDR3 has 15 residues. The V segment lost 5 bases and the J segment 2 bases; nucleotides outside the gene matches: 1. The CDR3 DNA, read in part, is TGTGCCAGCAGCCTAGCGGGAGGTAACACCGGGGAG. It codes for CASSLAGGNTGE. The CDR3, in full, reads CASSLAGGNTGELFF.

This clone was detected many times. Sequencing ends 3 residues short of the CDR3 end; the germline J gene provides the rest. The chain joins TRBV7-2 to TRBJ1-2, with 8 bases aligning to TRBD1. The J segment lost 6 bases and the V segment lost 2 bases, leaving 8 bases of the junction unmatched. Germline V gives CDR1 SGHTA, CDR2 FQGNSA. CDR3 size: 15 residues. The chain's CDR3 is CASSLPGRGRDGYTF. The sequenced CDR3 bases are TGTGCCAGCAGCTTACCCGGCAGGGGGCGTGATGGC. Full variable domain (rest looked up from reference TRBV7-2 and TRBJ1-2): GAGVSQSPSNKVTEKGKDVELRCDPISGHTALYWYRQSLGQGLEFLIYFQGNSAPDKSGLPSDRFSAERTGGSVSTLTIQRTQQEDSAVYLCASSLPGRGRDGYTFGSGTRLTVV.

In this sample, this clone turned up many times. The read stops 3 residues short of the end of the CDR3; the missing end is completed from the germline J gene. The chain carries TRBV7-2 and TRBJ1-3, with TRBD1 matching over 7 bases. This CDR3 is built from 15 residues. V lost 0 bases to trimming and J lost 7 bases; unmatched junction nucleotides: 6. Looked up from germline, CDR1 is SGHTA and CDR2 is FQGNSA. This chain's CDR3 is CASSLAPGQSNTIYF. The DNA read from the CDR3 is TGTGCCAGCAGCTTAGCCCCGGGACAGAGTAACACC.

This clone has a count of ten or more. The sequence runs out 3 residues before the end of the CDR3; the remainder is reconstructed from the germline J gene. V and J are TRBV18 and TRBJ2-1, with TRBD1 identical over 8 bases. Trimming at V came to 4 bases and at J to 5 bases, leaving 19 bases not matched to a gene. Germline V gives CDR1 KGHSH, CDR2 LQKENI. CDR3 length equals 19 residues. CDR3 DNA, as far as it was read: TGTGCCAGCTCACAGGAATCCCGGGACAGGAGGGATTGGAACAATGAG. Its translation: CASSQESRDRRDWNNE. In full, the CDR3 is CASSQESRDRRDWNNEQFF.

This clone came up many times. The read terminates 3 residues before the CDR3 end, so the remaining end is supplied by the germline J gene. The rearrangement joins TRBV12-3 or TRBV12-4 to TRBJ2-3, with 13 bases identical to TRBD2. The length of the CDR3 is 15 residues. Losses at the gene ends were 5 bases for V and 7 bases for J; bases not matched to a gene: 6. The CDR3 sequence: CASSLTSGRRNTQYF. CDR3 bases read: TGTGCCAGCAGTCTGACTAGCGGGAGGCGTAATACG.

This clone was observed many times. The read is 3 residues too short to cover the CDR3 end, so that end is filled in from the germline J gene. The V call is TRBV20-1, the J call TRBJ2-7; a weak D match, TRBD2 (6 bases). The CDR3 runs to 14 residues. Deletions cut 3 bases from V and 2 bases from J, with 14 bases between. Looked up from germline, CDR1 is DFQATT and CDR2 is SNEGSKA (reference sequence). The CDR3 reads CSASKRGWAYEQYF. The sequenced part of the CDR3 DNA is TGCAGTGCTAGCAAACGGGGGTGGGCCTACGAG.

The sample holds many counts of this clone. The CDR3 reads CASSYRTGSNQPQHF. The CDR3 DNA, read in part, is TGTGCCAGCAGTTACCGGACAGGGAGCAATCAGCCC. The rearrangement uses TRBV6-2 or TRBV6-3 and TRBJ1-5; 8 bases align to TRBD1. The read stops 3 residues short of the end of the CDR3; the missing end is completed from the germline J gene. CDR1 and CDR2 from the germline V gene are MNHEY and SVGEGT. V was clipped by 2 bases and J by 1 base; unmatched bases: 1. The CDR3 totals 15 residues.

This clone turned up a few times. The observed sequence ends 3 residues before the CDR3 terminus, with the missing tail filled in from the germline J gene. The chain is built from TRBV10-2 and TRBJ2-2; TRBD2 aligns across 9 bases. J was trimmed by 6 bases and V by 8 bases; bases with no gene match: 10. This CDR3 region has 15 residues. CDR1 WSHSY and CDR2 SAAADI come from the germline V gene. The CDR3 sequence: CASFLSGRAAGELFF. Partial CDR3 DNA: TGCGCCAGCTTCCTTAGCGGGAGAGCGGCCGGGGAG.